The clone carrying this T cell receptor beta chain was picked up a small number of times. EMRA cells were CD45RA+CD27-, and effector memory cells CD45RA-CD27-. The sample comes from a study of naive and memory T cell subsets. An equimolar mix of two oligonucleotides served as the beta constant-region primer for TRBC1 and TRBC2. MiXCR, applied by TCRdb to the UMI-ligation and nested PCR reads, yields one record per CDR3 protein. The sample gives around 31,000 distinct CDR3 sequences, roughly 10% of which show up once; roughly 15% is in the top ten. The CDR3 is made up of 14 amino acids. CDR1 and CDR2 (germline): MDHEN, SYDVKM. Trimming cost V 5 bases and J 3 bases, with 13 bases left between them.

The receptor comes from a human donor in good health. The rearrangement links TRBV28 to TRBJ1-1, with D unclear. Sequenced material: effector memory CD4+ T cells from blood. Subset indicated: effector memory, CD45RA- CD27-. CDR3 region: CASSLQQQYTEAFF. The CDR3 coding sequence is TGTGCCAGCAGTCTCCAACAGCAATACACTGAAGCTTTCTTT.